The rows below give T cell receptor beta chains drawn from one sample of a study of OX40 agonist ivuxolimab in advanced cancers. The data were produced by immunoSEQ multiplex PCR, yet TCRdb's version contains in-frame clones alone and is incomplete. The sample lists tens of thousands of clones, nearly 80% occurring once. Specimen: CD4+ or CD8+ T cells sorted from blood, collected in a trial of the OX40 agonist ivuxolimab. The receptors originated from an adult with an advanced solid tumor such as melanoma, head and neck, liver or kidney cancer. Each CDR3 is given with its conserved first and last residue. D genes are given only for firm matches. Size is stated for part of the rows, as once, few or many counts, or as a class when the clone is expanded.

>-|TRBV4-1|few|TRBJ1-5
TGCGCCAGCAGCCACCTGATTAGACAGCCCCAGCATTTT
CASSHLIRQPQHF
>-|TRBV30|-|TRBJ2-7
TGTGCCTGGAGTGTAGGGAGTCGATTGTACGAGCAGTACTTC
CAWSVGSRLYEQYF
>-|TRBV28|-|TRBJ1-1
TGTGCCAGCAGTTTTGTCACTGAAGCTTTCTTT
CASSFVTEAFF
>-|TRBV5-6|-|TRBJ1-3
TGTGCCAGCAGCACCCGACATATCGCGGTTGGAAACACCATATATTTT
CASSTRHIAVGNTIYF
>TRBD2|TRBV6-5|-|TRBJ2-1
TGTGCCAGCACCATCCGACTAGCGGGAGACAATGAGCAGTTCTTC
CASTIRLAGDNEQFF
>TRBD2|TRBV5-1|-|TRBJ2-5
TGCGCCAGCAGCTTGGGGCCTAGCGGGGGCCAAGAGACCCAGTACTTC
CASSLGPSGGQETQYF
>-|TRBV10-1|-|TRBJ1-2
TGCGCCAGCAGTGAAAACAGTAACTATGGCTACACCTTC
CASSENSNYGYTF
>TRBD1|TRBV5-1|-|TRBJ1-4
TGCGCCAGCAGCTTGCAACCGGGACAGGCTAATGAAAAACTGTTTTTT
CASSLQPGQANEKLFF
>TRBD1|TRBV6-1|-|TRBJ2-7
TGTGCCAGCACCCCCACCGGGACAGTCCCAAACGAGCAGTACTTC
CASTPTGTVPNEQYF
>-|TRBV5-1|-|TRBJ1-2
TGCGCCAGCAGCCCAACCCTGAGCCCCGGCTACACCTTC
CASSPTLSPGYTF
>TRBD1|TRBV29-1|-|TRBJ1-1
TGCAGCGTTGGGGCCCCGAGGGCAGGGGGGACTGAAGCTTTCTTT
CSVGAPRAGGTEAFF
>-|TRBV6-5|-|TRBJ2-5
TGTGCCAGCAGTTACTCAAGGGAGACCCAGTACTTC
CASSYSRETQYF
>-|TRBV9|large|TRBJ1-1
TGTGCCAGCAGCGTAGTTGGGGGGGCGGGCACTGAAGCTTTCTTT
CASSVVGGAGTEAFF
>-|TRBV14|-|TRBJ1-1
TGTGCCAGCAGCCAACAACCCTTCTTCGCTATGATGAACACTGAAGCTTTCTTT
CASSQQPFFAMMNTEAFF
>-|TRBV5-4|-|TRBJ2-7
TGTGCCAGCAGCTTGAACAGGGGGGTGCTAGCGGCCGAGCAGTACTTC
CASSLNRGVLAAEQYF
>TRBD2|TRBV5-4|once|TRBJ2-7
TGTGCCAGCAGCTTGACTAGCGGGAGGGCCGGCGAGCAGTACTTC
CASSLTSGRAGEQYF
>-|TRBV6-5|-|TRBJ2-3
TGTGCCAGCGCGGGGAGCACAGATACGCAGTATTTT
CASAGSTDTQYF
>-|TRBV5-1|-|TRBJ2-7
TGCGCCAGCAGCTTGGGAGCGGCACCGACCTACGAGCAGTACTTC
CASSLGAAPTYEQYF
>TRBD1|TRBV30|-|TRBJ2-3
TGTGCCTGGACCGCCGACAGGGTCAGCACAGATACGCAGTATTTT
CAWTADRVSTDTQYF
>-|TRBV7-8|-|TRBJ2-4
TGTGCCAGCAGCTCCCCTGGGGGTGTTGCCAAAAACATTCAGTACTTC
CASSSPGGVAKNIQYF
>-|TRBV2|-|TRBJ2-3
TGTGCCAGCGGGGCTAGCGTTCCAGATACGCAGTATTTT
CASGASVPDTQYF
>-|TRBV19|-|TRBJ2-7
TGTGCCAGTAGTATGGACAGACTGTACGAGCAGTACTTC
CASSMDRLYEQYF
>TRBD2|TRBV10-1|-|TRBJ2-6
TGCGCCCGCGGGAGGGCCCCGACAGAGCCCCCGTCTGGGGCCAACGTCCTGACTTTC
CARGRAPTEPPSGANVLTF
>TRBD1|TRBV6-1|-|TRBJ2-7
TGTGCCAGCAGTAAAGCACGGACAGGGGGCTACGAGCAGTACTTC
CASSKARTGGYEQYF
>-|TRBV10-2|-|TRBJ2-2
TGCGCCAGCAGTGCTCCTCGTCGAGGTTCCGGGGAGCTGTTTTTT
CASSAPRRGSGELFF
>-|TRBV19|-|TRBJ2-7
TGTGCCAGTAGTATTAGCGCAGGGGCTTCCTACGAGCAGTACTTC
CASSISAGASYEQYF
>-|TRBV7-2|few|TRBJ2-7
TGTGCCAGCAGCTTATTGGGCAGGGGAGCGCCCTACGAGCAGTACTTC
CASSLLGRGAPYEQYF
>-|TRBV7-2|-|TRBJ1-1
TGTGCCAGCAGCATGCGGACAGAGAGCACTGAAGCTTTCTTT
CASSMRTESTEAFF
>TRBD1|TRBV27|few|TRBJ2-7
TGTGCCAGCAGTGCCGTACAGGGGAGCTACGAGCAGTACTTC
CASSAVQGSYEQYF